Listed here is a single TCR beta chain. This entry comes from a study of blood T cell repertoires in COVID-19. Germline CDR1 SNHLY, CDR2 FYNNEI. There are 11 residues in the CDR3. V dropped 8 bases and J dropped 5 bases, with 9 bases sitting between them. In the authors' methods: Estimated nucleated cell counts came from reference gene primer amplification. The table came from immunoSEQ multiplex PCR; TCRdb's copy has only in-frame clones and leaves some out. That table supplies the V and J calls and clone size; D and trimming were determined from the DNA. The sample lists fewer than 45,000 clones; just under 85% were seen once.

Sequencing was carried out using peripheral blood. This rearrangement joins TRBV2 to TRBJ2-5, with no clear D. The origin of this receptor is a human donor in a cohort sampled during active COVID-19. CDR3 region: CASGGGETQYF. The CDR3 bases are TGTGCCAGCGGCGGTGGGGAGACCCAGTACTTC.